This TCR beta chain came from a study of T cells in Graves' hyperthyroidism and ophthalmopathy. The CDR3 has 14 residues. CDR1 SNHLY and CDR2 FYNNEI come from the germline V gene. Trimming took 8 bases from V and 3 from J, leaving 13 bases between them. Researchers amplified the TCR beta CDR3 regions from RNA transcripts. During a first-round RT-PCR of the TCR CDR3, the HTBI primer set was used. TCRdb recomputed calls from the multiplex PCR reads with MiXCR, one row per CDR3 protein. The sample lists fewer than 350,000 distinct CDR3 sequences, roughly a fifth occurring once. Source material: blood. The chain employs TRBV2 and TRBJ2-2; either TRBD1 or TRBD2 may supply D (5 bases each). This receptor was identified in a man in his fifties or sixties with Graves' ophthalmopathy. CDR3 sequence (DNA): TGTGCCAGCTCAGGGACCGGCTACACCGGGGAGCTGTTTTTT. Translation gives CASSGTGYTGELFF.